What follows describes a single T cell receptor beta chain. Its specificity is not known. Antigen-specific CD4+ T cells were expanded (with viral peptide pools) by the ViraFEST assay ahead of sequencing. Subsequent to a culture period of about ten days, CD4+ T cells were isolated. The vaccine given was either BNT162b2 or mRNA-1273, in two doses. On day 3 and again on day 7, half the medium was replaced with IL-2 medium. Method: immunoSEQ multiplex PCR; TCRdb's copy keeps in-frame clones and lacks some. The repertoire holds about 66,000 clones, with roughly three quarters as singletons. Germline-derived CDR1 and CDR2 are MGHRA and YSYEKL. The CDR3 spans 15 residues. Trimming shortened V by 1 base and J by 0 bases, and 9 bases separated the two germline ends. The sample belongs to a study of vaccination effects on CD4 cells after COVID-19.

The chain has TRBV4-1 and TRBJ1-2; D not resolved. The receptor was isolated from a human donor who received a COVID-19 vaccine. This sample comprised CD4+ T cells from PBMCs cultured with HCoV-OC43 spike peptides, obtained after COVID-19 vaccination. Documented subset: HCoV-OC43 spike overlapping peptide pool stimulation. Here the CDR3 DNA reads TGCGCCAGCAGCCAAGTTCAATCTACTAACTATGGCTACACCTTC. It translates to CASSQVQSTNYGYTF.